This TCR beta chain was recorded in a study of blood T cell repertoires in COVID-19. For the study at large: Both acute and convalescent COVID-19 samples were obtained from the United States, Italy and Spain. The analysed material was cDNA or gDNA that came from T cells, B-cell-depleted T cells, or PBMCs.

The germline V and J ends were trimmed by 3 bases and 6 bases, with 13 bases remaining between them. Looked up from germline, CDR1 is LNHNV and CDR2 is YYDKDF (reference sequence). This CDR3 spans 14 amino acids. This clone has a single count. How the authors handled the data: Reference gene primer amplification gave estimated nucleated cell counts. Assay used: immunoSEQ multiplex PCR; TCRdb lists only in-frame clones, some missing. The V and J calls and clone size were taken over from that table, and D and trimming were inferred from the DNA. Here the sample spans under 300,000 clones, 86% being singletons.

V is TRBV15 and J is TRBJ2-3; a possible D gene is TRBD2 (5 bases). The origin of this receptor is a man aged 60 to 75 with acute or convalescent COVID-19. Sequences were obtained from peripheral blood. CDR3 in amino acids: CATSSQAVSDTQYF. The CDR3 nucleotides are TGTGCCACCAGCAGTCAAGCGGTGTCTGATACGCAGTATTTT.